Shown below are 4 T cell receptor beta chains from a single sample sequenced in a study of Graves' ophthalmopathy and Graves' hyperthyroidism. TCR beta CDR3 amplification used RNA transcripts. RT-PCR with HTBI primers came first, then second-round multiplex PCR. TCRdb called the multiplex PCR reads again in MiXCR, with one record for every CDR3 protein. The sample lists about 240,000 distinct CDR3 sequences, about 47% occurring once. Sequenced: peripheral blood. Every receptor here comes from an adult man with Graves' ophthalmopathy.

The genes are TRBV29-1 and TRBJ1-5; maybe TRBD1 (5 bases). CDR1 SQVTM and CDR2 ANQGSEA come from the germline V gene. With 4 bases removed from V and 11 bases from J, the gap between germline ends came to 15 bases. The CDR3 spans 12 residues. The DNA for the CDR3 is TGCAGCGTTGGCGGAGTCGAGGGGACCCAGCATTTT. Its protein product is CSVGGVEGTQHF.

The chain has TRBV24-1 and TRBJ2-1; D perhaps matches TRBD2 (5 bases). Germline lookup yields CDR1 KGHDR and CDR2 SFDVKD. V was cut by 6 bases and J by 6 bases, with 20 bases left in between. CDR3 length: 16 amino acids. Here the CDR3 DNA reads TGTGCCACCAGTCCTTCCGGTGGTAAGGGAGCCAATGAGCAGTTCTTC. It encodes CATSPSGGKGANEQFF.

This rearrangement joins TRBV10-2 to TRBJ2-2; TRBD1 aligns across 8 bases. Germline values: CDR1 WSHSY, CDR2 SAAADI. V gave up 1 base and J gave up 1 base; unmatched junction bases: 2. The CDR3 is 16 residues long. The CDR3 reads CASSEFGTGNTGELFF. CDR3 sequence (DNA): TGCGCCAGCAGTGAGTTTGGGACAGGGAACACCGGGGAGCTGTTTTTT.

As to this clonotype: Its ends do not fully match the called genes, so a read error is possible. The CDR3 sequence: CASSLALQGASYEQYF. In DNA, the CDR3 is TGCGCCAGCAGCTTGGCCCTACAGGGGGCGTCCTACGAGCAGTACTTC. This chain links TRBV7-3 with TRBJ2-7; 9 positions match TRBD1. The CDR3 loop spans 16 amino acids. CDR1 is SGHTA and CDR2 is FQGTGA in the germline V gene.